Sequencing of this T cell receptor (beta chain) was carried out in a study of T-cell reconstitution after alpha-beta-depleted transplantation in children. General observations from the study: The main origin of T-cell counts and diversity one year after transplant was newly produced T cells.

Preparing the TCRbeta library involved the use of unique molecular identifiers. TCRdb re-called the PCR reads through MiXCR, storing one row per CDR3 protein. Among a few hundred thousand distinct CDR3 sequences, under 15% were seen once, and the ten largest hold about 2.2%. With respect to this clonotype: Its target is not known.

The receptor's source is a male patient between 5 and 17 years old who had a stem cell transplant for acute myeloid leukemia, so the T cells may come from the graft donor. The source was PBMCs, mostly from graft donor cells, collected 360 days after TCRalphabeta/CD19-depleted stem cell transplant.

CDR3: CSAVPGQGDQPQHF. Here the CDR3 DNA reads TGCAGTGCTGTGCCGGGACAGGGGGATCAGCCCCAGCATTTT. This sequence joins TRBV20-1 and TRBJ1-5, with TRBD1 matching over 11 bases. The V gene's germline CDR1 is DFQATT and CDR2 SNEGSKA (reference sequence). V lost 5 bases and J lost 5; bases outside the gene matches: 5. The CDR3 covers 14 residues.